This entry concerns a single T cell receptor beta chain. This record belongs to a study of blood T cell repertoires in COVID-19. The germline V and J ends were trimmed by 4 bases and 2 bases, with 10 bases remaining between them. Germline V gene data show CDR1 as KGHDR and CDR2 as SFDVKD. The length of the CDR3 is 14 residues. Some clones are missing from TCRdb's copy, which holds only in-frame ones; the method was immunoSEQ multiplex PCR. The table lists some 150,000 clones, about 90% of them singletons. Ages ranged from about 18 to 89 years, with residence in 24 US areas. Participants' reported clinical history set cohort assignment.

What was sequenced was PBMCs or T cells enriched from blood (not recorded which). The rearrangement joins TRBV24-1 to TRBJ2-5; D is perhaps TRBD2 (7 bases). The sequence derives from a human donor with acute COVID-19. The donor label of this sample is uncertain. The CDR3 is CATSDAGAQETQYF. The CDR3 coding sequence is TGTGCCACCAGTGACGCGGGGGCGCAAGAGACCCAGTACTTC.